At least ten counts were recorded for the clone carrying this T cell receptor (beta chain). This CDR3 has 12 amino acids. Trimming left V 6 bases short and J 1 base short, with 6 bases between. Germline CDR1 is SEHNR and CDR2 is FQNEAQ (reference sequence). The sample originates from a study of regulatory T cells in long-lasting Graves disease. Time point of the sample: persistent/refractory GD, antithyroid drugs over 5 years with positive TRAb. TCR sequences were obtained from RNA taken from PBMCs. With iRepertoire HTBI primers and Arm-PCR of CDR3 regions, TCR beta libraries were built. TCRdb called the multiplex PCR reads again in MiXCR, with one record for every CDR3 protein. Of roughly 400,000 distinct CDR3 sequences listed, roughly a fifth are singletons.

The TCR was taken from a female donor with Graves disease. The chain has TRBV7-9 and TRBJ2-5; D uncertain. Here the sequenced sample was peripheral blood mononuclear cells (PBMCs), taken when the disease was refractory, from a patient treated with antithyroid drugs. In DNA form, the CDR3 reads TGTGCCAGCAGTCCCACCCAAGAGACCCAGTACTTC. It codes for CASSPTQETQYF. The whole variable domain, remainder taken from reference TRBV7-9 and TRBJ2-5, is DTGVSQNPRHKITKRGQNVTFRCDPISEHNRLYWYRQTLGQGPEFLTYFQNEAQLEKSRLLSDRFSAERPKGSFSTLEIQRTEQGDSAMYLCASSPTQETQYFGPGTRLLVL.